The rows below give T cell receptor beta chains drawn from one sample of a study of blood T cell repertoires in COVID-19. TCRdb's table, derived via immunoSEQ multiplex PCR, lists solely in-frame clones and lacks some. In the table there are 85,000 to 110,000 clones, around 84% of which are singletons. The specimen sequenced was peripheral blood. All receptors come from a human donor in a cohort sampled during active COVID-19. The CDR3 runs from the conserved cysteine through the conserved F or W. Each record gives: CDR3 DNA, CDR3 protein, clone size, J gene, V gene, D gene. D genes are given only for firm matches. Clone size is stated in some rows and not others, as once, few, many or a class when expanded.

CDR3 DNA: TGTGCCAGCAGCCCCAGGGTTTCGGGTGGCTACACCTTC; CDR3 protein: CASSPRVSGGYTF; clone size: once; J gene: TRBJ1-2; V gene: TRBV3-1/TRBV3-2; D gene: -
CDR3 DNA: TGTGCCAGCAGCGTAGTGACTAGCGGGGGGGACGGGGAGCTGTTTTTT; CDR3 protein: CASSVVTSGGDGELFF; clone size: -; J gene: TRBJ2-2; V gene: TRBV9; D gene: TRBD2
CDR3 DNA: TGTGCCAGCAGCTCGGGACTAGCGGGGGGCCAAGAGACCCAGTACTTC; CDR3 protein: CASSSGLAGGQETQYF; clone size: -; J gene: TRBJ2-5; V gene: TRBV11-3; D gene: TRBD2
CDR3 DNA: TGTGCCAGCTCGGGGGTTGGACTGGCTGAAGCTTTCTTT; CDR3 protein: CASSGVGLAEAFF; clone size: few; J gene: TRBJ1-1; V gene: TRBV9; D gene: -
CDR3 DNA: TGTGCCAGCAGCTTGGATCCGGGACACCAATACGAGCAGTACTTC; CDR3 protein: CASSLDPGHQYEQYF; clone size: -; J gene: TRBJ2-7; V gene: TRBV5-4; D gene: -
CDR3 DNA: TGTGCCAGCAGCTTGGGAGAGTTTAATAATGAAAAACTGTTTTTT; CDR3 protein: CASSLGEFNNEKLFF; clone size: -; J gene: TRBJ1-4; V gene: TRBV5-5; D gene: -
CDR3 DNA: TGTGCCAGCGGGCCGGGGGGTGCGGCAGATACGCAGTATTTT; CDR3 protein: CASGPGGAADTQYF; clone size: -; J gene: TRBJ2-3; V gene: TRBV2; D gene: TRBD2
CDR3 DNA: TGTGCCAGTAGCCCTATGGGCCGGAACACTGAAGCTTTCTTT; CDR3 protein: CASSPMGRNTEAFF; clone size: once; J gene: TRBJ1-1; V gene: TRBV19; D gene: -
CDR3 DNA: TGTGCCAGCTCATACGGGAATTCACCCCTCCACTTT; CDR3 protein: CASSYGNSPLHF; clone size: -; J gene: TRBJ1-6; V gene: TRBV18; D gene: -
CDR3 DNA: TGTGCCAGCAGCTTAGTGTCGGGACAGGGCAACTATGGCTACACCTTC; CDR3 protein: CASSLVSGQGNYGYTF; clone size: -; J gene: TRBJ1-2; V gene: TRBV7-9; D gene: TRBD1
CDR3 DNA: TGTGGTGCGGGGGGGGCGACCTCTGGGGCCAACGTCCTGACTTTC; CDR3 protein: CGAGGATSGANVLTF; clone size: -; J gene: TRBJ2-6; V gene: TRBV5-4; D gene: TRBD2
CDR3 DNA: TGTGCCAGCAGCCAGGGTGGTTTGGGTGAAGCTTTCTTT; CDR3 protein: CASSQGGLGEAFF; clone size: -; J gene: TRBJ1-1; V gene: TRBV2; D gene: -
CDR3 DNA: TGCGCCAGCAGCCAGGGGGTACAGGGGAGAGAGACCCAGTACTTC; CDR3 protein: CASSQGVQGRETQYF; clone size: -; J gene: TRBJ2-5; V gene: TRBV4-1; D gene: TRBD1
CDR3 DNA: TGTGCCAGCAGCGCTCACGGGGTTCTCGAGCAGTACTTC; CDR3 protein: CASSAHGVLEQYF; clone size: -; J gene: TRBJ2-7; V gene: TRBV27; D gene: -
CDR3 DNA: TGTGCCAGCAGCCCCGAGCGAGGCTATGGCTACACCTTC; CDR3 protein: CASSPERGYGYTF; clone size: -; J gene: TRBJ1-2; V gene: TRBV6-5; D gene: -
CDR3 DNA: TGTGCCAGCAGCTTACACAGGGAAGCCGGGGAGCTGTTTTTT; CDR3 protein: CASSLHREAGELFF; clone size: few; J gene: TRBJ2-2; V gene: TRBV11-3; D gene: -
CDR3 DNA: TGTGCCAGCAGCGGCGGGACCCATGGCTACACCTTC; CDR3 protein: CASSGGTHGYTF; clone size: -; J gene: TRBJ1-2; V gene: TRBV9; D gene: -
CDR3 DNA: TGTGCCAGCAGCCCCCGACAGGGAGGTCATTCACCCCTCCACTTT; CDR3 protein: CASSPRQGGHSPLHF; clone size: -; J gene: TRBJ1-6; V gene: TRBV11-2; D gene: TRBD1
CDR3 DNA: TGTGCCAGCAGTCTCCAGAAGGGGGCCGGGAACACCATATATTTT; CDR3 protein: CASSLQKGAGNTIYF; clone size: once; J gene: TRBJ1-3; V gene: TRBV3-1/TRBV3-2; D gene: TRBD1
CDR3 DNA: TGCGCCAGCATGAGGGATGACTATGGCTACACCTTC; CDR3 protein: CASMRDDYGYTF; clone size: few; J gene: TRBJ1-2; V gene: TRBV10-2; D gene: -
CDR3 DNA: TGCGCCAGCAGCCAAGACGGCCTAGCGGGACAGTACGAGCAGTACTTC; CDR3 protein: CASSQDGLAGQYEQYF; clone size: -; J gene: TRBJ2-7; V gene: TRBV4-1; D gene: TRBD2
CDR3 DNA: TGTGCCATCTCCCGACAGGGGGCGCTCTACGAGCAGTACTTC; CDR3 protein: CAISRQGALYEQYF; clone size: -; J gene: TRBJ2-7; V gene: TRBV10-3; D gene: TRBD1
CDR3 DNA: TGTGCCAGCAGCCAACGGGGTGGGGGACAGGCTTCTAACTATGGCTACACCTTC; CDR3 protein: CASSQRGGGQASNYGYTF; clone size: -; J gene: TRBJ1-2; V gene: TRBV5-4; D gene: TRBD1